Below are 6 T cell receptor beta chains sequenced from a single sample in a study of blood T cell repertoires in COVID-19. The method was immunoSEQ multiplex PCR; TCRdb's version includes in-frame clones alone and lacks a portion of them. The data show hundreds of thousands of clones, with around 91% seen just once and around 1.1% held by the top ten. The sequenced material came from PBMCs or T cells enriched from blood (not recorded which). Receptors originate from a man aged 25-40 years who had recovered from COVID-19.

The chain couples TRBV10-3 to TRBJ1-2; no clear D gene. V lost 6 bases and J lost 5, with 10 bases in between. This CDR3 comprises 12 residues. The germline gives CDR1 ENHRY, CDR2 SYGVKD. The CDR3 bases are TGTGCCATCAGAAGGACTGATTATGGCTACACCTTC. Amino acids: CAIRRTDYGYTF.

As concerns this clone: The same CDR3 can be traced to other DNA sequences in this sample. The chain uses TRBV27 and TRBJ2-6, with D possibly TRBD2 on 5 matching bases. Per germline, CDR1 MNHEY and CDR2 SMNVEV (reference sequence). This CDR3 has 15 residues. V was pared by 4 bases and J by 0 bases, with 7 bases between. The chain's CDR3 is CASSSGNSGANVLTF. The CDR3 nucleotides read TGTGCCAGCAGTTCCGGGAACTCTGGGGCCAACGTCCTGACTTTC.

J is TRBJ2-7 and V is TRBV7-6; 14 nucleotides align to TRBD2. This CDR3 comprises 16 residues. Trimming at V came to 5 bases and at J to 3 bases, leaving 6 bases not matched to a gene. From germline, CDR1 is SGHVS and CDR2 FNYEAQ. In nucleotides, the CDR3 is TGTGCCAGCAGCAACACCGGGACTAGCGGGAGCTACGAGCAGTACTTC. Translation gives CASSNTGTSGSYEQYF.

This rearrangement joins TRBV27 to TRBJ1-6; 7 bases match TRBD1. Germline V gene sequence: CDR1 MNHEY, CDR2 SMNVEV (reference sequence). V shed 5 bases, J shed 7 bases, and the junction held 8 bases outside the gene matches. The CDR3 runs 15 residues. CDR3 coding DNA: TGTGCCAGCAGTGCCGACAGGGCCGGGAATTCACCCCTCCACTTT. It yields the protein CASSADRAGNSPLHF.

This chain uses TRBV5-1 with TRBJ1-6; D is unresolved. This CDR3 comprises 16 residues. Trimming removed 4 bases from V and 0 bases from J, with 11 bases in between. Germline CDR1 SGHRS, CDR2 YFSETQ. The CDR3 reads CASSPLGASYNSPLHF. The CDR3, as DNA: TGCGCCAGCAGCCCTCTGGGCGCCTCCTATAATTCACCCCTCCACTTT.

The rearrangement links TRBV30 to TRBJ2-3; 8 bases fit TRBD1. V gave up 2 bases and J gave up 4 bases; unmatched junction bases: 8. Germline V gene data show CDR1 as GTSNPN and CDR2 as SVGIG (reference sequence). The CDR3 contains 15 residues. The CDR3 coding sequence is TGTGCCTGGAGTCCATTGGACAGGGCCGCAGATACGCAGTATTTT. Translating it yields CAWSPLDRAADTQYF.